The next 17 T cell receptor beta chains were all read from a single sample in a study of blood T cell repertoires in COVID-19 (dated by TCRdb to 2020 to 2022). The method behind the library was the immunoSEQ multiplex PCR assay. Not all clones reach the TCRdb copy of this immuneACCESS table, which keeps in-frame sequences only. Checked studies attribute under half of the gap to unresolved V genes and leave the rest unexplained. The sample table lists 65,000 to 80,000 clones, 80% to 90% of them with a count of one. Approximately 4.4% of the sample lies in the top ten. The sample comprised peripheral blood. All receptors derive from a man in his fifties or sixties with active COVID-19.

The CDR3 reads CASSDWASLGQETQYF. The CDR3 bases are TGCGCCAGCAGTGACTGGGCTAGCCTGGGCCAAGAGACCCAGTACTTC. The genes are TRBV10-1 and TRBJ2-5, with D possibly TRBD2 on 5 matching bases. Germline assignment: CDR1 WNHNN and CDR2 SYGVQD (reference sequence). With 3 bases removed from V and 1 base from J, the gap between germline ends came to 15 bases. The CDR3 totals 16 residues.

This chain connects TRBV6-5 to TRBJ1-4; no clear D. The CDR3 is made up of 15 amino acids. CDR1 and CDR2 from the germline V gene are MNHEY and SVGAGI. V lost 5 bases, J lost 4 bases, and 14 bases lay in between. In DNA form, the CDR3 reads TGTGCCAGCAGTAGATACAGCAGCATTAATGAAAAACTGTTTTTT. Translated: CASSRYSSINEKLFF.

The chain couples TRBV18 to TRBJ1-1, with 7 bases matching TRBD1. J was trimmed by 3 bases and V by 0 bases; bases with no gene match: 4. This CDR3 region has 15 residues. Germline loops: CDR1 KGHSH, CDR2 LQKENI. The CDR3 nucleotides read TGTGCCAGCTCACCACCGGGACAGTGGGACACTGAAGCTTTCTTT. Protein sequence: CASSPPGQWDTEAFF.

The chain is built from TRBV15 and TRBJ1-1; D is unclear. Germline V gene data show CDR1 as LNHNV and CDR2 as YYDKDF (reference sequence). V was shortened by 0 bases and J by 3 bases, with 11 bases between the two germline ends. The CDR3 spans 15 residues. The CDR3 region is CATSRDQVMDTEAFF. The CDR3 bases are TGTGCCACCAGCAGAGATCAGGTAATGGACACTGAAGCTTTCTTT.

V gene TRBV29-1 combines with J gene TRBJ2-1; no firm D call. V was clipped by 6 bases and J by 4 bases, with 13 bases between them. Germline CDR1 and CDR2: SQVTM and ANQGSEA. This CDR3 has 13 residues. For the CDR3, the DNA is TGCAGCGTAAACGGGTACTCGTACAATGAGCAGTTCTTC. Encoded protein: CSVNGYSYNEQFF.

This rearrangement joins TRBV5-4 to TRBJ2-2, with 8 bases identical to TRBD1. V lost 3 bases, J lost 4 bases, and 8 bases stayed unmatched. Germline CDR1 and CDR2: SGHNT and YYREEE (reference sequence). CDR3 length: 16 residues. CDR3 region: CASSWGQDRGTGELFF. CDR3 nucleotides: TGTGCCAGCAGCTGGGGACAAGACAGGGGCACCGGGGAGCTGTTTTTT.

The chain is built from TRBV7-6 and TRBJ1-3; no firm D call. The CDR3 loop spans 15 amino acids. The V end was cut by 5 bases, the J end by 2 bases, with 13 bases between. Germline V CDR1 and CDR2: SGHVS, FNYEAQ. CDR3 sequence (DNA): TGTGCCAGCAGCCCAGACGGTGGGCCTGGAAACACCATATATTTT. It yields the protein CASSPDGGPGNTIYF.

The chain employs TRBV6-2 or TRBV6-3 and TRBJ2-7, with D uncertain. Trimming took 4 bases from V and 5 from J, leaving 9 bases between them. The CDR3 is 12 amino acids. Germline values: CDR1 MNHEY, CDR2 SVGEGT. Here the CDR3 reads CASSSQVDEQYF. The CDR3 nucleotides are TGTGCCAGCAGTTCCCAGGTAGACGAGCAGTACTTC.

The chain couples TRBV19 to TRBJ2-6; tentatively, D is TRBD1 (6 bases). This CDR3 spans 16 amino acids. Per germline, CDR1 LNHDA and CDR2 SQIVND (reference sequence). The V gene lost 5 bases and the J gene lost 0 bases, with 11 bases spanning the gap. The CDR3: CASSRQGSSGANVLTF. The CDR3 bases are TGTGCCAGTAGTCGGCAGGGGAGCTCTGGGGCCAACGTCCTGACTTTC.

CDR3 amino acids: CATAGAHNEKLFF. CDR3 bases: TGTGCCACCGCAGGTGCTCATAATGAAAAACTGTTTTTT. The rearrangement links TRBV10-3 to TRBJ1-4; D ambiguous. This CDR3 is built from 13 residues. The V gene's germline CDR1 is ENHRY and CDR2 SYGVKD. V dropped 10 bases and J dropped 4 bases, with 13 bases sitting between them.

This rearrangement joins TRBV6-5 to TRBJ2-7, with 7 bases aligning to TRBD2. V lost 2 bases to trimming and J lost 1 base; unmatched junction nucleotides: 5. CDR1 is MNHEY, CDR2 SVGAGI, per germline. The CDR3 sequence is 15 residues long. This chain's CDR3 is CASSYRLRESYEQYF. As DNA, the CDR3 is TGTGCCAGCAGTTACCGGTTGCGGGAGTCCTACGAGCAGTACTTC.

As DNA, the CDR3 is TGTGCCAGCGGAAAGGGACAGCGAAATCCTCAAGAGCAGTACTTC. It translates to CASGKGQRNPQEQYF. The chain employs TRBV6-5 and TRBJ2-7; 7 bases match TRBD1. This CDR3 has 15 residues. Trimming at V came to 8 bases and at J to 7 bases, leaving 17 bases not matched to a gene. Germline V lookup: CDR1 MNHEY, CDR2 SVGAGI.

V usage is TRBV27 and J usage is TRBJ1-1; no clear D gene. The CDR3 is 15 amino acids. CDR1 is MNHEY and CDR2 is SMNVEV in the germline V gene (reference sequence). V was cut by 0 bases and J by 5 bases, with 13 bases left in between. In nucleotides, the CDR3 is TGTGCCAGCAGTTTATCCCGGGAGGGTAGAACTGAAGCTTTCTTT. The encoded protein is CASSLSREGRTEAFF.

On this clone: Its ends do not fully match the called genes, so a read error is possible. V gene TRBV7-7 combines with J gene TRBJ2-5; D is perhaps TRBD2 (5 bases). The CDR3 contains 13 residues. From germline, CDR1 is SSHAT and CDR2 FNYEAQ (reference sequence). Here the CDR3 DNA reads TGTGCTAGCAGCTCTGCCGGGAAAGAGACCCAGTACTTC. It translates to CASSSAGKETQYF.

This sequence joins TRBV3-1 (or the pseudogene TRBV3-2) and TRBJ2-2; tentatively, D is TRBD2 (5 bases). V was shortened by 0 bases and J by 1 base, with 12 bases between the two germline ends. The CDR3 runs to 17 residues. Germline CDR1 LGHDT, CDR2 YNNKEL (reference sequence). The CDR3 here is CASSQEGLALNTGELFF. The CDR3 DNA reads as TGTGCCAGCAGCCAAGAGGGTCTAGCCTTGAACACCGGGGAGCTGTTTTTT.

This sequence joins TRBV3-1 (or the pseudogene TRBV3-2) and TRBJ2-1; D uncertain. CDR3 length: 13 residues. Deletions cut 0 bases from V and 5 bases from J, with 5 bases between. Germline V lookup: CDR1 LGHDT, CDR2 YNNKEL (reference sequence). CDR3 coding DNA: TGTGCCAGCAGCCAAGACAGGCACAATGAGCAGTTCTTC. Protein product: CASSQDRHNEQFF.

The chain recombines TRBV6-6 with TRBJ2-1; D is possibly TRBD2 (5 bases). V gave up 6 bases and J gave up 7 bases, with 16 bases separating them. The CDR3 is 14 residues long. The germline CDR1 and CDR2 sequences are MNHNY and SVGAGI (reference sequence). CDR3 in DNA: TGTGCCAGCAGCTCAGACTACGGGCGGAATGAGCAGTTCTTC. This translates into CASSSDYGRNEQFF.